The 28 T cell receptor beta chains reported below all come from one sample, sequenced in a study of T cells after yellow fever vaccination. One entry per CDR3 protein, called by TCRdb with MiXCR from the 5' RACE reads. This table holds some 200,000 distinct CDR3 sequences, 11% found once. The specimen comprised CD8+ T cells sorted from PBMCs, sampled 15 days after the yellow fever booster vaccination. These receptors all stem from a man between 18 and 35 years old who received the YFV17D yellow fever vaccine.

This clonotype was counted between two and nine times. The rearrangement uses TRBV28 and TRBJ2-3, with D maybe TRBD2 (6 bases). Germline loops: CDR1 MDHEN, CDR2 SYDVKM. Trimming shortened V by 5 bases and J by 5 bases, and 14 bases separated the two germline ends. The length of the CDR3 is 14 residues. DNA for the CDR3: TGTGCCAGCAGTACAACCCGGGGGTTAGATACGCAGTATTTT. Translating it yields CASSTTRGLDTQYF. The full variable domain, rest sourced from reference TRBV28 and TRBJ2-3, is DVKVTQSSRYLVKRTGEKVFLECVQDMDHENMFWYRQDPGLGLRLIYFSYDVKMKEKGDIPEGYSVSREKKERFSLILESASTNQTSMYLCASSTTRGLDTQYFGPGTRLTVL.

This clonotype was counted only a few times. The chain carries TRBV15 and TRBJ1-3; 9 bases are shared with TRBD1. V lost 5 bases, J lost 2 bases, and 4 bases stayed unmatched. The CDR3 sequence is 15 residues long. Looked up from germline, CDR1 is LNHNV and CDR2 is YYDKDF (reference sequence). The CDR3 loop is CATSADRGTGNTIYF. The DNA of the CDR3 is TGTGCCACCAGCGCGGACAGGGGCACTGGAAACACCATATATTTT.

In this sample, this clonotype turned up a few times. This chain links TRBV11-2 with TRBJ2-5; 7 bases align to TRBD1. Germline V gene sequence: CDR1 SGHAT, CDR2 FQNNGV. The trim removed 2 bases at V and 7 bases at J, leaving 7 bases unmatched. This CDR3 region has 14 residues. The CDR3 reads CASSLFRGPGTQYF. The CDR3 coding sequence is TGTGCCAGCAGCTTATTTAGGGGGCCAGGGACCCAGTACTTC.

In nucleotides, the CDR3 is TGTGCCAGCAGTCCCGACGAGAGGTTGGACACTGAAGCTTTCTTT. The encoded protein is CASSPDERLDTEAFF. The rearrangement joins TRBV12-3 or TRBV12-4 to TRBJ1-1; D gene uncertain. V lost 5 bases, J lost 3 bases, and 16 bases lay in between. The CDR3 has 15 residues.

This clonotype has more than one count but fewer than ten. This chain joins TRBV4-2 and TRBJ2-7, with TRBD1 identical over 9 bases. V lost 1 base to trimming and J lost 3 bases; unmatched junction nucleotides: 1. The germline V gene has CDR1 LGHNA and CDR2 YNFKEQ. This CDR3 region has 14 residues. The CDR3 spells CASSQVGQGYEQYF. Here the CDR3 DNA reads TGTGCCAGCAGCCAAGTGGGACAGGGCTACGAGCAGTACTTC.

This clonotype has more than one count but fewer than ten. Because the CDR3's place on the DNA is in doubt, the DNA is left out and the CDR3 is given as listed by TCRdb. This chain uses TRBV4-2 with TRBJ2-2; the D call in the table, TRBD2, was not verified against the DNA. The CDR3 is 16 amino acids long, termini counted. Germline CDR1 and CDR2: LGHNA and YNFKEQ. The CDR3 sequence: CASSQDPGGPPGSCFF.

This clonotype turned up a few times. The chain is built from TRBV5-4 and TRBJ2-1; 7 bases line up with TRBD1. CDR3 length equals 14 residues. V lost 0 bases and J lost 7; bases outside the gene matches: 4. The germline V gene has CDR1 SGHNT and CDR2 YYREEE (reference sequence). Here the CDR3 reads CASSLETGQNEQFF. The CDR3 nucleotides are TGTGCCAGCAGCTTGGAGACAGGGCAAAATGAGCAGTTCTTC.

This clonotype appeared a few times. This chain uses TRBV12-3 or TRBV12-4 with TRBJ2-5, with D maybe TRBD2 (6 bases). This CDR3 region has 14 residues. V lost 10 bases to trimming and J lost 1 base, with 16 bases between them. The CDR3 sequence is CATSRRGRQETQYF. CDR3 bases: TGTGCCACCTCCCGGAGGGGACGCCAAGAGACCCAGTACTTC.

The chain couples TRBV7-2 to TRBJ2-1; a weak D match, TRBD2 (5 bases). V was shortened by 4 bases and J by 6 bases, with 10 bases between the two germline ends. CDR3 length: 13 amino acids. CDR1 SGHTA and CDR2 FQGNSA come from the germline V gene. The CDR3 protein is CASSSGEFNEQFF. CDR3 in DNA: TGTGCCAGCAGCTCCGGGGAATTCAATGAGCAGTTCTTC.

The chain uses TRBV2 and TRBJ1-2; D gene ambiguous. Trimming took off 4 bases at V and 3 bases at J, with 12 bases between the two ends. Looked up from germline, CDR1 is SNHLY and CDR2 is FYNNEI. The CDR3 has 14 residues. The CDR3 sequence is CASSARVVDYGYTF. In DNA, the CDR3 is TGTGCCAGCAGTGCTCGGGTGGTGGACTATGGCTACACCTTC.

The chain has TRBV7-9 and TRBJ2-1; 9 bases agree with TRBD1. CDR1 is SEHNR, CDR2 FQNEAQ, per germline (reference sequence). With 2 bases clipped from V and 12 bases from J, the junction kept 11 bases outside the gene matches. CDR3 length: 15 amino acids. The CDR3 here is CASSLRDRAQDLQFF. CDR3 bases: TGTGCCAGCAGCTTAAGGGACAGGGCGCAGGACTTGCAGTTCTTC.

In this sample, this clonotype turned up a few times. The V gene is TRBV29-1, the J gene TRBJ1-2; 8 bases match TRBD1. The CDR3 has 12 amino acids. The V gene end was trimmed by 8 bases and the J gene end by 5 bases; junction bases not matched to a gene: 7. The germline V gene has CDR1 SQVTM and CDR2 ANQGSEA. CDR3 residues: CSIRTGLYGYTF. CDR3 DNA: TGCAGCATCCGGACAGGGTTGTATGGCTACACCTTC. The variable domain in full, completed from reference TRBV29-1 and TRBJ1-2, reads SAVISQKPSRDICQRGTSLTIQCQVDSQVTMMFWYRQQPGQSLTLIATANQGSEATYESGFVIDKFPISRPNLTFSTLTVSNMSPEDSSIYLCSIRTGLYGYTFGSGTRLTVV.

The sample holds a few counts of this clonotype. This chain connects TRBV7-9 to TRBJ2-1, with a weak D call TRBD2 (5 bases). The germline V and J ends were trimmed by 5 bases and 0 bases, with 11 bases remaining between them. Germline V gives CDR1 SEHNR, CDR2 FQNEAQ (reference sequence). CDR3 length: 15 residues. CDR3: CASSMGVNSYNEQFF. CDR3 bases: TGTGCCAGCAGCATGGGAGTAAACTCCTACAATGAGCAGTTCTTC.

This clonotype came up many times. The rearrangement uses TRBV5-1 and TRBJ2-1, with 11 bases identical to TRBD1. J gave up 7 bases and V 5 bases, and 11 bases lay outside the gene matches. The CDR3 covers 16 residues. Germline-derived CDR1 and CDR2 are SGHRS and YFSETQ. CDR3 sequence reads: CASRPPGTGGMNEQFF. Here the CDR3 DNA reads TGCGCCAGCAGGCCCCCCGGGACAGGGGGTATGAATGAGCAGTTCTTC.

Ten or more counts support this clonotype. The rearrangement uses TRBV7-8 and TRBJ2-7; the D is unclear. Deletions cut 5 bases from V and 4 bases from J, with 6 bases between. The V gene's germline CDR1 is SGHVS and CDR2 FQNEAQ. The CDR3 has 11 residues. CDR3 DNA: TGTGCCAGCAGCGAGACTTACGAGCAGTACTTC. It codes for CASSETYEQYF.

This clonotype was seen a few times. The chain links TRBV4-1 to TRBJ1-4; 8 bases line up with TRBD1. Germline CDR1 is MGHRA and CDR2 is YSYEKL. Unmatched junction bases numbered 3, after V lost 2 bases and J lost 1 base. The CDR3 runs to 16 residues. Here the CDR3 reads CASSQPGQGTNEKLFF. CDR3 in DNA: TGCGCCAGCAGCCAACCCGGACAGGGAACTAATGAAAAACTGTTTTTT.

This clonotype has just a few counts. The genes are TRBV29-1 and TRBJ2-2; possible D gene TRBD2, 5 bases. CDR3 size: 14 residues. Germline CDR1 is SQVTM and CDR2 is ANQGSEA. V was cut by 3 bases and J by 5 bases, with 13 bases left in between. The CDR3 loop is CSVDTGSGTGELFF. The DNA for the CDR3 is TGCAGCGTTGACACGGGGTCTGGAACCGGGGAGCTGTTTTTT.

This sequence joins TRBV4-1 and TRBJ1-6, with D perhaps matching TRBD1 (5 bases). Trimming left V 2 bases short and J 8 bases short, with 13 bases between. This CDR3 contains 15 residues. Germline CDR1 reads MGHRA; CDR2 reads YSYEKL. CDR3 amino acids: CASSQTPGIYSPLHF. CDR3 coding DNA: TGCGCCAGCAGCCAAACTCCAGGGATTTATTCACCCCTCCACTTT.

V usage is TRBV11-2 and J usage is TRBJ2-1; D is tentatively TRBD1 or TRBD2 (5 bases each). In germline, CDR1 is SGHAT, CDR2 FQNNGV. The CDR3 is 15 residues long. Trimming cost V 6 bases and J 9 bases, with 21 bases left between them. CDR3 amino acids: CASSPPPGRRLEQFF. CDR3 bases: TGTGCCAGCAGTCCACCCCCGGGGCGAAGACTTGAGCAGTTCTTC.

This clonotype has only a few counts. This sequence joins TRBV4-2 and TRBJ2-1, with 7 bases aligning to TRBD1. CDR3 length equals 14 residues. J gave up 7 bases and V 3 bases, and 6 bases lay outside the gene matches. The germline CDR1 and CDR2 sequences are LGHNA and YNFKEQ. CDR3 amino acids: CASSQASDRNEQFF. The CDR3 DNA reads TGTGCCAGCAGCCAGGCCTCGGACAGGAATGAGCAGTTCTTC.

The chain employs TRBV5-8 and TRBJ1-6; D is uncertain. CDR3 length equals 13 residues. Germline V lookup: CDR1 SGHTS, CDR2 YDEGEE. Between the trimmed V and J ends, which lost 1 base and 11 bases, there was a span of 10 bases. CDR3 DNA sequence: TGTGCCAGCAGCTTGCGTCCGGTGCCACCCCTCCACTTT. Protein: CASSLRPVPPLHF.

This clonotype was picked up a small number of times. V usage is TRBV27 and J usage is TRBJ2-1, with 10 positions matching TRBD2. CDR1 and CDR2 (germline): MNHEY, SMNVEV (reference sequence). This CDR3 spans 15 amino acids. Trimming at V came to 7 bases and at J to 4 bases, leaving 7 bases not matched to a gene. The CDR3 is CASNIASGGYNEQFF. CDR3 DNA sequence: TGTGCCAGCAACATAGCTAGCGGGGGTTACAATGAGCAGTTCTTC.

This clonotype was observed a handful of times. This chain uses TRBV4-1 with TRBJ1-1, with D unclear. The V end lost 2 bases, the J end lost 9 bases, and 16 bases lay between the germline ends. The CDR3 runs 14 residues. Germline CDR1 is MGHRA and CDR2 is YSYEKL. Written as DNA, the CDR3 is TGCGCCAGCAGCCAAAATGTCGTCCCGGCACAAGCTTTCTTT. It yields the protein CASSQNVVPAQAFF.

The rearrangement joins TRBV15 to TRBJ1-5, with D unclear. Trimming cost V 7 bases and J 0 bases, with 4 bases left between them. The germline gives CDR1 LNHNV, CDR2 YYDKDF (reference sequence). The CDR3 spans 12 residues. This chain's CDR3 is CATTDSNQPQHF. The DNA of the CDR3 is TGTGCCACCACAGATAGCAATCAGCCCCAGCATTTT.

V and J are TRBV11-2 and TRBJ2-1; D is undetermined. Germline-derived CDR1 and CDR2 are SGHAT and FQNNGV. This CDR3 spans 12 amino acids. The V end was cut by 5 bases, the J end by 8 bases, with 10 bases between. This CDR3 is CASSLQSHEQFF. CDR3 nucleotide sequence: TGTGCCAGCAGCCTGCAATCCCATGAGCAGTTCTTC.

The chain employs TRBV6-5 and TRBJ1-5; 8 nucleotides line up with TRBD1. Germline V gene data show CDR1 as MNHEY and CDR2 as SVGAGI. Trimming took 6 bases from V and 10 from J; bases not matched to a gene: 11. The CDR3 consists of 14 residues. The CDR3 loop reads CASSQGQAAYPQHF. DNA of the CDR3: TGTGCCAGCAGCCAGGGACAGGCCGCGTATCCCCAGCATTTT.

V usage is TRBV25-1 and J usage is TRBJ1-6; D remains unclear. CDR1 is MGHDK and CDR2 is SYGVNS in the germline V gene. V shed 1 base and J shed 9 bases, with 10 bases lying between them. The CDR3 has 14 residues. CDR3 coding DNA: TGTGCCAGCAGTGAATGGGAACCATTTTCACCCCTCCACTTT. Its protein product is CASSEWEPFSPLHF.

The CDR3 DNA is TGCAGTGCCAGGAGCGGGGAATACCAGTTTAATGAAAAACTGTTTTTT. Its translation: CSARSGEYQFNEKLFF. The chain combines TRBV20-1 with TRBJ1-4; D gene unclear. The germline gives CDR1 DFQATT, CDR2 SNEGSKA (reference sequence). This CDR3 is built from 16 residues. Trimming shortened V by 6 bases and J by 4 bases, and 21 bases separated the two germline ends.